The 20 T cell receptor beta chains presented below share a single source sample, sequenced in a study of blood T cell repertoires in COVID-19. TCRdb's table, derived via immunoSEQ multiplex PCR, lists solely in-frame clones and lacks some. The sample consists of about 260,000 clones, about 87% of them appearing once. The sample taken for sequencing was PBMCs or T cells enriched from blood (not recorded which). The receptors derive from a woman between 25 and 40 years old with acute COVID-19.

The V gene is TRBV19, the J gene TRBJ2-5, with TRBD2 identical over 9 bases. V was clipped by 5 bases and J by 5 bases; unmatched bases: 9. Germline loops: CDR1 LNHDA, CDR2 SQIVND (reference sequence). This CDR3 has 15 residues. CDR3 bases: TGTGCCAGTAGTTTTGCGGGAGGGCCGAGGGAGACCCAGTACTTC. Protein product: CASSFAGGPRETQYF.

The genes are TRBV5-4 and TRBJ2-2, with TRBD1 identical over 7 bases. The CDR3 spans 16 residues. The V and J ends lost 4 bases and 1 base, in that order; junction bases with no gene match: 7. Germline CDR1 reads SGHNT; CDR2 reads YYREEE (reference sequence). CDR3 sequence reads: CASSRAGTVNTGELFF. The DNA for the CDR3 is TGTGCCAGCAGCAGAGCCGGGACAGTGAACACCGGGGAGCTGTTTTTT. Based on the CDR3 plus reference TRBV5-4 and TRBJ2-2, the full variable domain is ETGVTQSPTHLIKTRGQQVTLRCSSQSGHNTVSWYQQALGQGPQFIFQYYREEENGRGNFPPRFSGLQFPNYSSELNVNALELDDSALYLCASSRAGTVNTGELFFGEGSRLTVL.

The chain is built from TRBV12-3 or TRBV12-4 and TRBJ1-1, with D maybe TRBD1 (5 bases). The CDR3 is 13 residues long. V lost 8 bases, J lost 0 bases, and 10 bases lay in between. CDR3 amino acids: CASGRALNTEAFF. In DNA, the CDR3 is TGTGCCAGCGGCAGGGCTTTGAACACTGAAGCTTTCTTT.

The V call is TRBV10-3, the J call TRBJ2-1; 7 bases are a match to TRBD1. CDR3 size: 15 residues. V was clipped by 6 bases and J by 9 bases; unmatched bases: 14. CDR1 is ENHRY and CDR2 is SYGVKD in the germline V gene. The CDR3 reads CAIRPSTGEGGEQFF. Written as DNA, the CDR3 is TGTGCCATCAGACCTAGTACAGGGGAAGGTGGTGAGCAGTTCTTC.

The rearrangement joins TRBV11-2 to TRBJ1-6; TRBD1 matches 8 bases. V gave up 3 bases and J gave up 6 bases; unmatched junction bases: 10. From germline, CDR1 is SGHAT and CDR2 FQNNGV. CDR3 length equals 17 residues. As DNA, the CDR3 is TGTGCCAGCAGCTTTTGGAAACGGGACAGGACTAATTCACCCCTCCACTTT. Amino acid sequence: CASSFWKRDRTNSPLHF.

The rearrangement joins TRBV10-1 to TRBJ2-2; 8 positions match TRBD1. This CDR3 comprises 16 residues. Germline values: CDR1 WNHNN, CDR2 SYGVQD (reference sequence). The V gene end was trimmed by 2 bases and the J gene end by 3 bases; junction bases not matched to a gene: 5. CDR3 in DNA: TGCGCCAGCAGTGAGAGGGCAGGGGGCTACACCGGGGAGCTGTTTTTT. This encodes CASSERAGGYTGELFF.

The chain combines TRBV7-2 with TRBJ2-1; no firm D call. V was cut by 5 bases and J by 0 bases, with 20 bases left in between. Germline lookup yields CDR1 SGHTA and CDR2 FQGNSA. This CDR3 spans 18 amino acids. CDR3 in amino acids: CASSLSSTGVSSYNEQFF. The CDR3 DNA is TGTGCCAGCAGCCTTAGTTCCACGGGTGTGAGCTCCTACAATGAGCAGTTCTTC. The whole variable domain, remainder taken from reference TRBV7-2 and TRBJ2-1, is GAGVSQSPSNKVTEKGKDVELRCDPISGHTALYWYRQSLGQGLEFLIYFQGNSAPDKSGLPSDRFSAERTGGSVSTLTIQRTQQEDSAVYLCASSLSSTGVSSYNEQFFGPGTRLTVL.

CDR3 loop: CSVDRENTEAFF. CDR3 DNA sequence: TGCAGCGTTGACCGGGAGAACACTGAAGCTTTCTTT. V and J are TRBV29-1 and TRBJ1-1, with D uncertain. Per germline, CDR1 SQVTM and CDR2 ANQGSEA. The CDR3 contains 12 residues. V lost 3 bases to trimming and J lost 1 base, with 6 bases between them.

The chain links TRBV27 to TRBJ2-1; 9 nucleotides align to TRBD1. The CDR3 has 23 amino acids. In germline, CDR1 is MNHEY, CDR2 SMNVEV (reference sequence). V shed 1 base, J shed 1 base, and the junction held 23 bases outside the gene matches. CDR3 sequence: CASSLYGLTGGVTSGKSYNEQFF. The CDR3 nucleotides are TGTGCCAGCAGTTTATATGGCCTAACAGGGGGCGTGACCAGCGGGAAATCCTACAATGAGCAGTTCTTC.

The chain recombines TRBV3-1 (or the pseudogene TRBV3-2) with TRBJ2-3; 12 bases are shared with TRBD2. V lost 3 bases to trimming and J lost 5 bases; unmatched junction nucleotides: 9. This CDR3 has 17 residues. CDR1 is LGHDT, CDR2 YNNKEL, per germline (reference sequence). In nucleotides, the CDR3 is TGTGCCAGCAGCCATCTCAGGACTAGCGGGATTTTAGATACGCAGTATTTT. Translated, it gives CASSHLRTSGILDTQYF.

The rearrangement joins TRBV3-1 (or the pseudogene TRBV3-2) to TRBJ2-2; D is possibly TRBD2 (6 bases). Germline-derived CDR1 and CDR2 are LGHDT and YNNKEL (reference sequence). The CDR3 consists of 15 residues. V gave up 3 bases and J gave up 6 bases, with 14 bases separating them. The CDR3 sequence: CASSHWRAGAGELFF. CDR3 bases: TGTGCCAGCAGCCATTGGAGGGCGGGCGCCGGGGAGCTGTTTTTT.

V gene TRBV9 combines with J gene TRBJ2-7, with 8 bases that match TRBD2. Losses at the gene ends were 0 bases for V and 5 bases for J; bases not matched to a gene: 7. The CDR3 consists of 15 residues. CDR1 and CDR2 from the germline V gene are SGDLS and YYNGEE. The CDR3 nucleotides are TGTGCCAGCAGCGTAGGGAGCGGGAGAGGGGACGAGCAGTACTTC. This translates into CASSVGSGRGDEQYF.

The chain links TRBV5-4 to TRBJ2-3, with 7 bases identical to TRBD1. Trimming cost V 6 bases and J 2 bases; bases outside gene matches: 9. The CDR3 loop spans 15 amino acids. Germline V gene lookup returns CDR1 SGHNT and CDR2 YYREEE (reference sequence). CDR3 protein: CASTKTGQVTDTQYF. DNA for the CDR3: TGTGCCAGCACTAAGACCGGACAGGTCACAGATACGCAGTATTTT.

The chain recombines TRBV7-2 with TRBJ2-7; TRBD1 matches 8 bases. The V segment lost 8 bases and the J segment 4 bases; nucleotides outside the gene matches: 7. The length of the CDR3 is 13 residues. CDR1 and CDR2 (germline): SGHTA, FQGNSA. CDR3 sequence: CASARQGRYEQYF. The CDR3 nucleotides read TGTGCCAGCGCACGACAGGGGAGGTACGAGCAGTACTTC.

V gene TRBV7-9 combines with J gene TRBJ2-7, with D possibly being TRBD1 (6 bases). The germline V gene has CDR1 SEHNR and CDR2 FQNEAQ (reference sequence). V lost 4 bases and J 3 bases, leaving 7 bases between the germline ends. The CDR3 is 12 amino acids. The CDR3, as DNA: TGTGCCAGCAGCTCAGGGGTCTACGAGCAGTACTTC. Translated: CASSSGVYEQYF.

The chain combines TRBV4-3 with TRBJ2-7, with 10 bases matching TRBD2. The V gene's germline CDR1 is LGHNA and CDR2 YSLEER. The length of the CDR3 is 16 residues. V shed 2 bases, J shed 7 bases, and the junction held 11 bases outside the gene matches. CDR3 residues: CASSQLGLAEVGEQYF. The CDR3 DNA is TGCGCCAGCAGCCAACTCGGACTAGCGGAAGTGGGGGAGCAGTACTTC.

This clone showed up just a few times. The DNA for the CDR3 is TGTGCCATCAGTGACCCGGGACTACCCGGGAATGAGCAGTTCTTC. This translates into CAISDPGLPGNEQFF. The gene calls are TRBV10-3 and TRBJ2-1; TRBD2 aligns across 7 bases. Germline trimming cut 3 bases from V and 7 bases from J; bases unmatched to any gene: 9. In germline, CDR1 is ENHRY, CDR2 SYGVKD. CDR3 length: 15 amino acids.

This clone appeared a few times. The gene calls are TRBV7-3 and TRBJ2-1; 10 bases are a match to TRBD2. V lost 1 base and J lost 8; bases outside the gene matches: 8. Germline V gives CDR1 SGHTA, CDR2 FQGTGA. The CDR3 consists of 16 residues. CDR3: CASSLRSSGSNYEQFF. The CDR3 DNA reads TGTGCCAGCAGCTTAAGATCTAGCGGGAGTAACTATGAGCAGTTCTTC.

The chain has TRBV9 and TRBJ1-3, with D perhaps matching TRBD1 (5 bases). Germline V lookup: CDR1 SGDLS, CDR2 YYNGEE. The V end was cut by 0 bases, the J end by 0 bases, with 13 bases between. CDR3 size: 17 residues. CDR3 region: CASSVESTAFSGNTIYF. The CDR3 nucleotides read TGTGCCAGCAGCGTAGAGTCGACAGCCTTCTCTGGAAACACCATATATTTT. Using reference TRBV9 and TRBJ1-3 for the parts outside the CDR3, the full variable domain is DSGVTQTPKHLITATGQRVTLRCSPRSGDLSVYWYQQSLDQGLQFLIQYYNGEERAKGNILERFSAQQFPDLHSELNLSSLELGDSALYFCASSVESTAFSGNTIYFGEGSWLTVV.

V usage is TRBV6-1 and J usage is TRBJ2-2; tentative D call: TRBD1 (6 bases). This CDR3 is 14 amino acids long. The germline V and J ends were trimmed by 2 bases and 6 bases, with 10 bases remaining between them. Germline V lookup: CDR1 MNHNS, CDR2 SASEGT. CDR3: CASSEWGTPGELFF. The CDR3 coding sequence is TGTGCCAGCAGTGAATGGGGGACACCCGGGGAGCTGTTTTTT.